This T cell receptor beta chain was sequenced during a study of cytomegalovirus exposure and HLA in healthy donors. Study findings and constraints: It was reported in a later analysis that an Asian-associated ancestry cluster showed fewer N-insertions than the 666-donor mean. A later analysis linked a missense variant in DCLRE1C to the trimming of TCR beta V and J genes. Roughly uniform depth of sequencing across donors was assumed in presence/absence analyses.

The PCR used 60 Vbeta and 13 Jbeta primers. Profiled with immunoSEQ multiplex PCR; TCRdb holds only in-frame clones, not every one. The sample totals roughly 220,000 clones. Note on this clone: Its antigen is still unknown.

The ends lost 1 base at V and 3 bases at J; junction bases unmatched: 13. The CDR3 totals 17 residues. This clonotype originated in a girl aged 2 to 9 in good health and CMV-seropositive. V is TRBV5-3 and J is TRBJ2-7, with 7 bases lining up with TRBD2. TRBV5-3 is flagged as an ORF with uncertain function. Sequenced material: PBMCs. CDR3 bases: TGTGCCAGAAGCTTGAAGGGTCATCTAGCGGAATACTACGAGCAGTACTTC. This translates into CARSLKGHLAEYYEQYF.